This TCR beta chain was sequenced during a study of T cell repertoires in cytomegalovirus infection. As for this clonotype: The antigen is unknown.

Losses at the gene ends were 1 base for V and 2 bases for J; bases not matched to a gene: 5. CDR3 length equals 15 residues. The germline V gene has CDR1 LGHNA and CDR2 YSLEER. One entry per CDR3 protein, called by TCRdb with MiXCR from the reads. The sample carries roughly 160,000 distinct CDR3 sequences, less than 25% recorded once. V gene TRBV4-3 combines with J gene TRBJ2-7; 7 bases are a match to TRBD2. The sample consisted of CD8+ T cells from cultured PBMCs, taken from culture after CMV antigen stimulation. This receptor was obtained from a human donor in good health (CMV status not recorded). Some clones in this sample may be carry-over from other donors' samples. The CDR3 loop reads CASSQGAGVAYEQYF. The CDR3 DNA reads TGCGCCAGCAGCCAAGGGGCGGGGGTCGCCTACGAGCAGTACTTC.